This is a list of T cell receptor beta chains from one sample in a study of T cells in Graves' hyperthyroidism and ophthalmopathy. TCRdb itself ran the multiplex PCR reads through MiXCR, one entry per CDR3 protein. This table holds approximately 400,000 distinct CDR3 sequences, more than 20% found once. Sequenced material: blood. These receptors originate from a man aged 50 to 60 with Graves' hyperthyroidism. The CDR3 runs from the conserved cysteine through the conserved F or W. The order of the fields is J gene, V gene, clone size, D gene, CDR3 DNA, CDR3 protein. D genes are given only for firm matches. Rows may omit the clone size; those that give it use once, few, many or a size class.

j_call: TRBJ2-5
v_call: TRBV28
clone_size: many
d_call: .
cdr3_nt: TGTGCCAGCGGCCCCGGGGGTCGGGAGACCCAGTACTTC
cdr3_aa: CASGPGGRETQYF

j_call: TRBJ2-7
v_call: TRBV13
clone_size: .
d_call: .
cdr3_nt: TGTGCCAGCAGCTCCCAATCTACAGGGACCAGGGAGCAGTACTTC
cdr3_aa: CASSSQSTGTREQYF

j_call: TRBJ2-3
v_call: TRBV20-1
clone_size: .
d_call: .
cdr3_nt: TGCAGTGCTAGAGATTGGAGAGATACGCAGTATTTT
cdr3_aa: CSARDWRDTQYF

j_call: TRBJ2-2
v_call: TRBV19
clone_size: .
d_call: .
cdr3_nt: TGTGCCAGTAGCATGGGGGTTGGAATCGGGGAGCTGTTTTTT
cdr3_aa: CASSMGVGIGELFF

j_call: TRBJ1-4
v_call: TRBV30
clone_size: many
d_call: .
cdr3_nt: TGTGCCTGCCCCCGGTCCAGATGGGGCCTCGATGAAAAACTGTTTTTT
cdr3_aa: CACPRSRWGLDEKLFF

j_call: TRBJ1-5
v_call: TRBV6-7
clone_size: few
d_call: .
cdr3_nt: TGTGCCAGCAGTTACTCGCGGGCAGGGGCGGGGTGGAATCAGCCCCAGCATTTT
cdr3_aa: CASSYSRAGAGWNQPQHF

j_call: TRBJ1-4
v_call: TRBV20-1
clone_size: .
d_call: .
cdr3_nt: TGCAGTGCTAGAGATCCCAGGGTCCGGGAAAAACTGTTTTTT
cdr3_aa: CSARDPRVREKLFF

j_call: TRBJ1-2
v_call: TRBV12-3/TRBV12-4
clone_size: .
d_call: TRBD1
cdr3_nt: TGTGCCAGCAGTTCCGGGACAGGGATTGGCTACACCTTC
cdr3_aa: CASSSGTGIGYTF

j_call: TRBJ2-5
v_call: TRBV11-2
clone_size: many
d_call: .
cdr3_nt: TGTGCCAGCAGCACGGGACCGACTAACCAAGAGACCCAGTACTTC
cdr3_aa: CASSTGPTNQETQYF

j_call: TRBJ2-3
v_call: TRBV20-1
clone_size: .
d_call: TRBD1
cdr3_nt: TGCAGTGCTACCGGGACAGGGGGCCCCACAGATACGCAGTATTTT
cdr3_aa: CSATGTGGPTDTQYF

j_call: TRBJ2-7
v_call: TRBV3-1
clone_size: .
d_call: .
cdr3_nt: TGTGCCAGCAGCCAAGAGGAAACCTACGAGCAGTACTTC
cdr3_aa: CASSQEETYEQYF

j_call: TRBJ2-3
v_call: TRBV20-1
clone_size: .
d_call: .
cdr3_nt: TGCAGTGCTAGAGATACTATGACAGATACGCAGTATTTT
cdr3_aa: CSARDTMTDTQYF

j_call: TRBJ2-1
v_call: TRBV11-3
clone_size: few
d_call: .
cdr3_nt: TGTGCCAGCAGCTTAGAAGGGGGAAGCTGGTACGATGAGCAGTTCTTC
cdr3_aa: CASSLEGGSWYDEQFF

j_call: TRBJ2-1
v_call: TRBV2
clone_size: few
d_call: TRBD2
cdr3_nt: TGTGCCAGCAGCCAGACTAGCGGGAGTAATAGTGAGCAGTTCTTC
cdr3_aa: CASSQTSGSNSEQFF

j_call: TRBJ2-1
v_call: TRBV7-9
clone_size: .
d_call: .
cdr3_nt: TGTGCCAGCAGCTTGGGGATGACGGCTGAGCAGTTCTTC
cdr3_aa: CASSLGMTAEQFF

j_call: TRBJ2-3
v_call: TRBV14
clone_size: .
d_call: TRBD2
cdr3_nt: TGTACCAGCAGCCAAGGGCGGGAGGGCCGTGAAGATACGCAGTATTTT
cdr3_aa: CTSSQGREGREDTQYF

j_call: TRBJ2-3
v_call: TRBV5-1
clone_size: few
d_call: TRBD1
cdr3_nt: TGCGCCAGCAGCACCCTGGGACAGGGGTTCGCAGATACGCAGTATTTT
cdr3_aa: CASSTLGQGFADTQYF

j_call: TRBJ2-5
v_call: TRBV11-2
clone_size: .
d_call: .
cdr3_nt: TGTGCCAGCAGCTTTTTGGCGAGTGTAGAGACCCAGTACTTC
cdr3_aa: CASSFLASVETQYF

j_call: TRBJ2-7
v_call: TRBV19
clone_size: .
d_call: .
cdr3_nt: TGTGCCAGTAGTAGCCGAGTAGGCACCTACGAGCAGTACTTC
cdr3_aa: CASSSRVGTYEQYF

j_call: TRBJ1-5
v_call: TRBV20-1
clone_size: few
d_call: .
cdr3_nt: TGCAGTGCTACTATAAGTTATAGCAATCAGCCCCAGCATTTT
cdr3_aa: CSATISYSNQPQHF

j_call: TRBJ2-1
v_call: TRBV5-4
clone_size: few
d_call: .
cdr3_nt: TGTGCCAGCAGCTTATCCGGGGCCAGCTCCTACAATGAGCAGTTCTTC
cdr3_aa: CASSLSGASSYNEQFF

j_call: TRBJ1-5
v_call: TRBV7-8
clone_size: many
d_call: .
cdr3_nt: TGTGCCAGCAGCTTGTTCAATCAGCCCCAGCATTTT
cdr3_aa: CASSLFNQPQHF

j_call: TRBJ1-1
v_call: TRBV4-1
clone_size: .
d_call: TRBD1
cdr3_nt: TGCGCCAGCAGCCACCCAGACAGGGCTGAAGCTTTCTTT
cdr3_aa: CASSHPDRAEAFF

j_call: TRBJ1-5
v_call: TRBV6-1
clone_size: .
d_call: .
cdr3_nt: TGTGCCAGCAGACCCCGACAGAGTCCGTATAGCAATCAGCCCCAGCATTTT
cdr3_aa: CASRPRQSPYSNQPQHF

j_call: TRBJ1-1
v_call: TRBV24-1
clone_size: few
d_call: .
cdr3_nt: TGTGCCACCCAGCGGGATTTGAACACTGAAGCTTTCTTT
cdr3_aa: CATQRDLNTEAFF

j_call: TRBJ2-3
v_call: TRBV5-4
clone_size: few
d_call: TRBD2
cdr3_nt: TGTGCCAGCAGCGTAGAAGCGGGAGGAGCGACAGATACGCAGTATTTT
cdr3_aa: CASSVEAGGATDTQYF

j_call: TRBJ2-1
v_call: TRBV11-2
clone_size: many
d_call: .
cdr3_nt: TGTGCCAGCAGCTTAGTTAATCCTAGCGCTAGCTCCTACAATGAGCAGTTCTTC
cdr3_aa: CASSLVNPSASSYNEQFF

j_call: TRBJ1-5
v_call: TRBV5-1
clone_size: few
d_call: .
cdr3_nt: TGCGCCAGCAGCTTGGAGGGGGGTCAGCCCCAGCATTTT
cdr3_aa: CASSLEGGQPQHF

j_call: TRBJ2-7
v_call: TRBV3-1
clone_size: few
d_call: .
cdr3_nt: TGTGCCAGCAGCCCACGGGGCCGCCCCTACGAGCAGTACTTC
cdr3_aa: CASSPRGRPYEQYF

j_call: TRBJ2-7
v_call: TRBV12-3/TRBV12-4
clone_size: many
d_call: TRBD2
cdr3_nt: TGTGCCAGCAGCCCTAGCGGGAGGGCACGATGGGGCCGTCCTTACGAGCAGTACTTC
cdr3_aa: CASSPSGRARWGRPYEQYF

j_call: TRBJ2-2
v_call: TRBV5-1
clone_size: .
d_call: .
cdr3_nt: TGCGCCAGCAGCTCGTCCGGGGCGTCCTACGGGGAGCTGTTTTTT
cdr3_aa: CASSSSGASYGELFF

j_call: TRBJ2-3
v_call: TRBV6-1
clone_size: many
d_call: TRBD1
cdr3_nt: TGTGCCAGCAGTTCAGGGGGTCTAGAGACAGATACGCAGTATTTT
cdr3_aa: CASSSGGLETDTQYF

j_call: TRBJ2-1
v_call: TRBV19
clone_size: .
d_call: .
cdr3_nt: TGTGCCAGTAGTGATAGCGGTGCCGGGTACAATGAGCAGTTCTTC
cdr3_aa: CASSDSGAGYNEQFF